This T cell receptor beta chain was captured by sequencing in a study of blood T cells in healthy people across ages. Study-level points and caveats: Diversity of TCR beta per million T cells declined in a roughly linear way with age.

The CDR3 extends over 18 amino acids. Looked up from germline, CDR1 is LGHNA and CDR2 is YNFKEQ. V lost 2 bases, J lost 4 bases, and 10 bases stayed unmatched. PCR was performed a second time for about 7 to 11 cycles using a sample-barcoded 5' primer and a J-beta primer mix. TCRdb processed the 5' RACE reads anew with MiXCR; each CDR3 protein has one entry. The sample includes some 940,000 distinct CDR3 sequences, about 29% of them seen just once. Concerning this clonotype: The target antigen is unknown.

Donation came from healthy Caucasian individuals in Russia who were aged 6 to 90. This sample also appeared in a second study, on T cells of mothers and their children.

The J gene is TRBJ1-5, the V gene TRBV4-2; 11 positions match TRBD1. Specimen: blood. The clonotype comes from a woman aged 40 to 50 in good health. CDR3 region: CASSQKETRDRGNQPQHF. CDR3 coding DNA: TGTGCCAGCAGCCAAAAAGAGACCCGGGACAGGGGGAATCAGCCCCAGCATTTT.